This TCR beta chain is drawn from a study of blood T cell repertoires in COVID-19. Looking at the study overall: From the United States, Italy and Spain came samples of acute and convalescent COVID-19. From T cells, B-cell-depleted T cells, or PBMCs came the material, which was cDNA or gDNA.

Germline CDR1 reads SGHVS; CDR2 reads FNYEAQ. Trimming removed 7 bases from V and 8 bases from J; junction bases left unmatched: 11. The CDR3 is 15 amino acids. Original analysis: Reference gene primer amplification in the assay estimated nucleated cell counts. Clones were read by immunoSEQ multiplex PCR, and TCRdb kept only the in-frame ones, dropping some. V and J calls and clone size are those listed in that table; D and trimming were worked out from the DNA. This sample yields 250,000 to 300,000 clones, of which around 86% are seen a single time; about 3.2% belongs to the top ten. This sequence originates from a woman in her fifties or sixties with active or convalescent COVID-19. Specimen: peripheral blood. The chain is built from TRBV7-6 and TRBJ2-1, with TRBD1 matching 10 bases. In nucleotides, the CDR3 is TGTGCCAGCACCAAGGGGACAGGGGAGTTTTATGAGCAGTTCTTC. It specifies CASTKGTGEFYEQFF.